The subject of this entry is one T cell receptor (beta chain). This sample stems from a study of shared clonotypes between healthy human individuals. The data were produced by immunoSEQ multiplex PCR, yet TCRdb's version contains in-frame clones alone and is incomplete. The sample yields 800,000 or so clones, about 96% seen once. The CDR3 spans 16 residues. V was pared by 5 bases and J by 2 bases, with 10 bases of the junction left unmatched. Germline CDR1 is SNHLY and CDR2 is FYNNEI. It was CD45RO-negative cells, positively selected for CCR7, that made up naive CD8 cells, with terminally differentiated effector memory CD45RA+ cells excluded.

Sequencing used naive CD8+ T cells sorted from blood. The receptor comes from a man aged 25-45 years in good health. The V and J genes are TRBV2 and TRBJ2-7; 9 bases fit TRBD1. The CDR3 DNA sequence: TGTGCCAGCAGTACCCTAGGACAGGGGTCACCCTACGAGCAGTACTTC. The encoded protein is CASSTLGQGSPYEQYF.